This TCR beta chain was captured in a study of spatial heterogeneity in lung cancer. On each TCR cDNA molecule, a unique molecular identifier was present. Each CDR3 protein is one row after TCRdb ran MiXCR on the 5' RACE reads. The sample yields more than 35,000 distinct CDR3 sequences, 5.2% seen once. The CDR3 sequence is 14 residues long. From germline, CDR1 is SSHAT and CDR2 FNYEAQ (reference sequence). This clonotype was counted a few times. The junction departs from germline at one end; a sequencing error may be responsible. Sample time point: sample taken at primary tumor resection. Tumor, nontumor lung or frozen PBMC supplied whole RNA, sequenced without sorting.

This TCR was recovered from a female donor with early-stage non-small cell lung cancer. This sequence joins TRBV7-7 and TRBJ2-7, with D perhaps matching TRBD2 (5 bases). Sequencing was performed on PBMCs, taken at surgery. CDR3 coding DNA: TGTGCTAGCAGTCCTCACGGGAACTCCTACGAGCAGTACTTC. This sequence encodes CASSPHGNSYEQYF.